The text below deals with one TCR beta chain. This record comes from a study of blood T cell repertoires in COVID-19. Study context: In each case, the material was cDNA or gDNA derived from T cells, B-cell-depleted T cells, or PBMCs.

The CDR3 is 15 amino acids. CDR1 is SGHRS and CDR2 is YFSETQ in the germline V gene. The V end lost 0 bases, the J end lost 10 bases, and 14 bases lay between the germline ends. Clones were sequenced by immunoSEQ multiplex PCR, and TCRdb holds only the in-frame ones, with some missing. The data contain some 80,000 clones, over 65% of them singletons. This TCR was recovered from a human donor in a cohort sampled during active COVID-19. The material sequenced was peripheral blood. The J gene is TRBJ1-6, the V gene TRBV5-1, with TRBD1 as a possible D gene (6 bases). The CDR3 here is CASSLEGRGGSPLHF. Here the CDR3 DNA reads TGCGCCAGCAGCTTGGAAGGCAGGGGCGGCTCACCCCTCCACTTT.